These 2 T cell receptor beta chains share one sample of origin, sequenced in a study of vaccination effects on CD4 cells after COVID-19. Culture proceeded for about 11 days, and CD4+ T cells were then isolated. TCRdb's table, derived via immunoSEQ multiplex PCR, lists solely in-frame clones and lacks some. The table records 70,000 or so clones, roughly 80% of them present only once. What these receptors recognize is not known. The source was CD4+ T cells from PBMCs cultured without peptide, collected before COVID-19 vaccination. The receptors originated from a human donor who received a COVID-19 vaccine.

This clone turned up a few times. This chain joins TRBV5-1 and TRBJ2-5; 12 bases match TRBD2. The length of the CDR3 is 14 residues. The germline gives CDR1 SGHRS, CDR2 YFSETQ. J was trimmed by 5 bases and V by 3 bases; bases with no gene match: 2. The CDR3 sequence: CASSWTSGDETQYF. In nucleotides, the CDR3 is TGCGCCAGCAGCTGGACTAGCGGGGATGAGACCCAGTACTTC. The whole variable domain, filled in from reference TRBV5-1 and TRBJ2-5, reads KAGVTQTPRYLIKTRGQQVTLSCSPISGHRSVSWYQQTPGQGLQFLFEYFSETQRNKGNFPGRFSGRQFSNSRSEMNVSTLELGDSALYLCASSWTSGDETQYFGPGTRLLVL.

This chain connects TRBV5-4 to TRBJ2-5, with D maybe TRBD1 (6 bases). Trimming took off 1 base at V and 5 bases at J, with 12 bases between the two ends. This CDR3 region has 14 residues. Looked up from germline, CDR1 is SGHNT and CDR2 is YYREEE (reference sequence). The CDR3: CASSLQGPGETQYF. The CDR3 nucleotides are TGTGCCAGCAGCTTGCAGGGGCCGGGCGAGACCCAGTACTTC. Drawing the rest from reference TRBV5-4 and TRBJ2-5, the complete variable domain is ETGVTQSPTHLIKTRGQQVTLRCSSQSGHNTVSWYQQALGQGPQFIFQYYREEENGRGNFPPRFSGLQFPNYSSELNVNALELDDSALYLCASSLQGPGETQYFGPGTRLLVL.